A single sample gave rise to the 9 T cell receptor beta chains below, sequenced in a study of human T cells and chemical hapten exposure. From the RACE reads, TCRdb called clonotypes with MiXCR, one entry per CDR3 protein. Of under 200,000 distinct CDR3 sequences in the sample, about 31% were seen once. The time point: pre-sensitization, week 0. The treatment: therapeutic diphenylcyclopropenone sensitization with weekly scalp DPC. The sequenced sample was whole blood, obtained in connection with sensitization to the hapten diphenylcyclopropenone (DPC). The receptors were gathered from a woman in her 30s with alopecia areata. Some clones in this sample may be carry-over from other donors' samples.

The rearrangement uses TRBV9 and TRBJ2-5; 7 positions match TRBD2. Trimming removed 3 bases from V and 4 bases from J; junction bases left unmatched: 12. Germline CDR1 and CDR2: SGDLS and YYNGEE. The CDR3 totals 16 residues. The CDR3 spells CASSAPALGGRETQYF. DNA for the CDR3: TGTGCCAGCAGCGCTCCCGCTCTGGGAGGGCGAGAGACCCAGTACTTC.

The chain carries TRBV15 and TRBJ1-5, with 7 bases aligning to TRBD1. CDR1 LNHNV and CDR2 YYDKDF come from the germline V gene (reference sequence). V lost 3 bases to trimming and J lost 1 base; unmatched junction nucleotides: 3. This CDR3 spans 15 amino acids. The CDR3 reads CATSRGDSSNQPQHF. DNA of the CDR3: TGTGCCACCAGCAGGGGGGACAGCAGCAATCAGCCCCAGCATTTT.

V usage is TRBV6-4 and J usage is TRBJ1-6; no reliable D call. Trimming removed 8 bases from V and 8 bases from J, with 13 bases in between. The CDR3 totals 13 residues. Germline CDR1 reads MRHNA; CDR2 reads SNTAGT. In DNA form, the CDR3 reads TGTGCCAGCCGGACGGGTAGGGATTCACCCCTCCACTTT. Its translation: CASRTGRDSPLHF.

This clonotype was counted between two and nine times. The chain recombines TRBV29-1 with TRBJ2-7, with D perhaps matching TRBD2 (5 bases). The ends were cut back, 6 bases at V and 3 bases at J, with 12 bases in the middle. There are 12 residues in the CDR3. The V gene's germline CDR1 is SQVTM and CDR2 ANQGSEA. This chain's CDR3 is CSVGDGGYEQYF. Written as DNA, the CDR3 is TGCAGCGTCGGTGACGGAGGCTACGAGCAGTACTTC.

This clonotype showed up just a few times. The chain joins TRBV15 to TRBJ1-4; 10 positions agree with TRBD1. The CDR3 sequence is 14 residues long. V lost 6 bases to trimming and J lost 8 bases; unmatched junction nucleotides: 6. The V gene's germline CDR1 is LNHNV and CDR2 YYDKDF (reference sequence). CDR3 nucleotides: TGTGCCACCAGACGGGACAGGGGCGAAGAAAAACTGTTTTTT. Encoded protein: CATRRDRGEEKLFF.

The chain carries TRBV24-1 and TRBJ1-1, with 7 nucleotides matching TRBD1. The CDR3 covers 15 residues. Germline V lookup: CDR1 KGHDR, CDR2 SFDVKD. V was pared by 2 bases and J by 4 bases, with 6 bases of the junction left unmatched. CDR3 bases: TGTGCCACCAGTGATTCGTCGAACAGGGGCACTGAAGCTTTCTTT. This gives the protein CATSDSSNRGTEAFF.

This clonotype was found a few times. The rearrangement links TRBV20-1 to TRBJ2-5, with D unresolved. Germline V gene data show CDR1 as DFQATT and CDR2 as SNEGSKA (reference sequence). V was cut by 1 base and J by 3 bases, with 9 bases left in between. The CDR3 loop spans 13 amino acids. The CDR3, as DNA: TGCAGTGCTAGAGTCGGCGGTAAAGAGACCCAGTACTTC. Protein product: CSARVGGKETQYF.

V is TRBV7-9 and J is TRBJ1-6, with D possibly matching TRBD1 (5 bases). CDR3 length equals 14 residues. Germline lookup yields CDR1 SEHNR and CDR2 FQNEAQ (reference sequence). V was trimmed by 5 bases and J by 4 bases, leaving 9 bases between them. CDR3 in DNA: TGTGCCAGCAGCCCTCAGGGTTATAATTCACCCCTCCACTTT. This translates into CASSPQGYNSPLHF.

This chain joins TRBV20-1 and TRBJ2-7; 9 bases map to TRBD1. This CDR3 has 15 residues. CDR1 DFQATT and CDR2 SNEGSKA come from the germline V gene (reference sequence). Trimming cost V 3 bases and J 2 bases; bases outside gene matches: 8. CDR3 DNA: TGCAGTGCTAGTGATCCGGGACAGGGTACCTACGAGCAGTACTTC. It translates to CSASDPGQGTYEQYF.